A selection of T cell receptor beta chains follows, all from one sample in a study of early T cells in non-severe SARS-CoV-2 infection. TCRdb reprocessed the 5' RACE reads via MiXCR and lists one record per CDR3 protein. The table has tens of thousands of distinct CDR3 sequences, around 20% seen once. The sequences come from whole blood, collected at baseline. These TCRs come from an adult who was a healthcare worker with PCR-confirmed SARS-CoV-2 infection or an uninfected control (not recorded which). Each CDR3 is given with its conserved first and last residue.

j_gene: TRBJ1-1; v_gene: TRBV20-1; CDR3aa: CSAVRSGGVTEAFF
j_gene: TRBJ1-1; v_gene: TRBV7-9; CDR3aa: CASSLEGHMNTEAFF
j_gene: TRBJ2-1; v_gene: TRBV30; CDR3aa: CAWSARDQLYNEQFF
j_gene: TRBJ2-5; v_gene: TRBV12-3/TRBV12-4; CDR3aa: CASSLTPGAQYF
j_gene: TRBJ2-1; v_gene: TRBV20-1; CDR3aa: CSARRYSGLAGGYNEQFF
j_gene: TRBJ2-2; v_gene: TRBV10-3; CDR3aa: CAITPGPLLTGELFF
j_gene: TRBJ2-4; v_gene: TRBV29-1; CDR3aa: CSVVVDLNIQYF
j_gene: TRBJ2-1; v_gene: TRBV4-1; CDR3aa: CASSQGETSGLNEQFF
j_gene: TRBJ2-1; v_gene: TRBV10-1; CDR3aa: CASTTRVGAQDNEQFF
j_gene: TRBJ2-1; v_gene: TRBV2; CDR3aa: CASNVRAGVDEQFF
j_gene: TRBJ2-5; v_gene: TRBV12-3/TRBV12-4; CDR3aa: CASPLGGQETQYF
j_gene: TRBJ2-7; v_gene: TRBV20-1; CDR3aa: CSARKDEQYF
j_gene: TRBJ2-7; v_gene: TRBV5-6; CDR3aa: CASSSRGYEQYF
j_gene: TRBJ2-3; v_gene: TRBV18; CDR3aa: CASSPSSTQYF
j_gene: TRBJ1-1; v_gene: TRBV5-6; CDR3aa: CASSRHTEAFF
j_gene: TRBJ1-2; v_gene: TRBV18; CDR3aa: CASSPGEGYTF
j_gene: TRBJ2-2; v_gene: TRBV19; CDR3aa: CASSYSLSGELFF
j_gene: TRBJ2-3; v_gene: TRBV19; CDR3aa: CASSIILADTQYF
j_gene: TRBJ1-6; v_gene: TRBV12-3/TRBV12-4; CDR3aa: CASSLAGPNSPLHF
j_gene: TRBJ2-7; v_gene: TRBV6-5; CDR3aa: CASSPAFGEQYF
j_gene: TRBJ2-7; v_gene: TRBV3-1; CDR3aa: CASSQGGEQYF
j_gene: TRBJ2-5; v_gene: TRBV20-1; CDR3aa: CSAPNRQTQYF
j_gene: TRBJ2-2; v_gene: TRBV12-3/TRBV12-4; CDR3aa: CASSIGTSGNTGELFF
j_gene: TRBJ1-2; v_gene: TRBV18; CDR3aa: CASSPNSYGYTF
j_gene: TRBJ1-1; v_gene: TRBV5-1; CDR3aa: CASSFGIRMAEAFF
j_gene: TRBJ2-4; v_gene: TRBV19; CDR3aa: CASRKDYGRDIQYF
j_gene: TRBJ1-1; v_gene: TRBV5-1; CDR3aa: CASSLSGGTAEAFF
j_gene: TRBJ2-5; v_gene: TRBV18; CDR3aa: CASSPPGTAQGETQYF
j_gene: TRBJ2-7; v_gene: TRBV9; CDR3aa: CASSVGLGQGNEQYF
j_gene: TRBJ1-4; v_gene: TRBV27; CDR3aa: CASRRGNEKLFF
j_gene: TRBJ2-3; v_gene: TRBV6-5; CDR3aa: CASSQGGEPDTQYF
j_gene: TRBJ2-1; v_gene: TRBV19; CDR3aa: CASSTRRADEQFF
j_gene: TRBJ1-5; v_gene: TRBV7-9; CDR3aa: CASSFEDGRPQHF
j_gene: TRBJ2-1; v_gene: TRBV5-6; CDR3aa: CASSLVRLSSYNEQFF
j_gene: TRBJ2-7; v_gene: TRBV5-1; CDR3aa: CASSLEGRSYEQYF
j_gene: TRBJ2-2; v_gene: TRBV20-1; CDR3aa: CSARRLDTGELFF
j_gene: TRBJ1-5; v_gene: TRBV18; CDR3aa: CASSPGSLNSNQPQHF
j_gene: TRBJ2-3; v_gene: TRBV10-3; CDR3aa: CAIGGREADTQYF
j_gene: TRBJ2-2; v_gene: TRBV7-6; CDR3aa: CASSSTGGPSTGELFF
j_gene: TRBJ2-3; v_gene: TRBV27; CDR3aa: CASSPLSGGSLNTQYF
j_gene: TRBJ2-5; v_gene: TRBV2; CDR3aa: CASSEANQGLETQYF
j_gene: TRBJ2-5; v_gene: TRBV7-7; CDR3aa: CASSSGLRETQYF
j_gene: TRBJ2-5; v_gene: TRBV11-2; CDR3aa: CASSENRGLQETQYF
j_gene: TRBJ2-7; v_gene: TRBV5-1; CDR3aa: CASSSRDRVAYEQYF
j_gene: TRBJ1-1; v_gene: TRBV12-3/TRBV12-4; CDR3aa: CASSSSRGVAMNTEAFF
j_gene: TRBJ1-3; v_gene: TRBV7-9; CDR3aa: CASSLDISGNTIYF
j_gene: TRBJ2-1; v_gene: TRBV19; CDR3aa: CASSTPGGEEFF
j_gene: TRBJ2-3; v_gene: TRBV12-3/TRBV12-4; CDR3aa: CASSPPFYRESTDTQYF
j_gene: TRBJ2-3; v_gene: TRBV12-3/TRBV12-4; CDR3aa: CASTHRGDTQYF
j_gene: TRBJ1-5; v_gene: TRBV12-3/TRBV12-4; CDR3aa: CASSFVWSQPQHF
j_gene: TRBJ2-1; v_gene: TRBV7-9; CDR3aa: CASSGSAAGAGEQFF
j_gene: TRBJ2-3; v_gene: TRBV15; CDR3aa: CATRASGGTDTQYF
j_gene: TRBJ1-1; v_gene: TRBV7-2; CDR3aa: CASSFFTGQAKTEAFF
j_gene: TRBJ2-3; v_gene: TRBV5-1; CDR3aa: CASSLATWADTQYF
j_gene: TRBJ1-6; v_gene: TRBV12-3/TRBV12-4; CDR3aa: CASGEGPNSPLHF
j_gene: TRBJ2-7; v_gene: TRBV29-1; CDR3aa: CSGGTFYEQYF
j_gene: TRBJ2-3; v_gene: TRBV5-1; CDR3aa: CASRNQKGQTSTDTQYF